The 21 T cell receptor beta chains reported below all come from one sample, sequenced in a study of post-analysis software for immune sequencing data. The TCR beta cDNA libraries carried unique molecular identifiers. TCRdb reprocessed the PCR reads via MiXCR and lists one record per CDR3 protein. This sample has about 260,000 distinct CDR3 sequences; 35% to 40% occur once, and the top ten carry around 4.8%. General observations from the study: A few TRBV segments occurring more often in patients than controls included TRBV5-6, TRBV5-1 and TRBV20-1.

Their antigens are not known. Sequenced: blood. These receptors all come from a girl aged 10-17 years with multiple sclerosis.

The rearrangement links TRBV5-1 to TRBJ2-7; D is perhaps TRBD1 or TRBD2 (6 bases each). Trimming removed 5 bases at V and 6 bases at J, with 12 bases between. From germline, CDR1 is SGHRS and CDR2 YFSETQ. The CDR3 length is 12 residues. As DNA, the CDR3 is TGCGCCAGCAGTTCACAGGGAGGCGAGCAGTACTTC. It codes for CASSSQGGEQYF. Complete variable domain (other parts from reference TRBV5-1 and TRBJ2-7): KAGVTQTPRYLIKTRGQQVTLSCSPISGHRSVSWYQQTPGQGLQFLFEYFSETQRNKGNFPGRFSGRQFSNSRSEMNVSTLELGDSALYLCASSSQGGEQYFGPGTRLTVT.

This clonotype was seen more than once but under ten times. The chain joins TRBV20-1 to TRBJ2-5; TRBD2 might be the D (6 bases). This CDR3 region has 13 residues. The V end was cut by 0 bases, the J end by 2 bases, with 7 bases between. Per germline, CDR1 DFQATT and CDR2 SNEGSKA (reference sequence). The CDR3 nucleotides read TGCAGTGCTAGAGATAGCGGACAAGAGACCCAGTACTTC. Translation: CSARDSGQETQYF.

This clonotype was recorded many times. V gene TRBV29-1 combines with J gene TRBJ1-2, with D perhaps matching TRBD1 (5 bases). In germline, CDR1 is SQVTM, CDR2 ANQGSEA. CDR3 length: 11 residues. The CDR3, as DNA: TGCGGGGGAGAGGGTAACTATGGCTACACCTTC. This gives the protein CGGEGNYGYTF.

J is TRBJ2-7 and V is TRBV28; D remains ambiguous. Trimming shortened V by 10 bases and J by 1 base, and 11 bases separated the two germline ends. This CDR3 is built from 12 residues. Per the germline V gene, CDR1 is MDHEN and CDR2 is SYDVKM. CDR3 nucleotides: TGTGCCATCGAAGGCCGGTCCTACGAGCAGTACTTC. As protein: CAIEGRSYEQYF.

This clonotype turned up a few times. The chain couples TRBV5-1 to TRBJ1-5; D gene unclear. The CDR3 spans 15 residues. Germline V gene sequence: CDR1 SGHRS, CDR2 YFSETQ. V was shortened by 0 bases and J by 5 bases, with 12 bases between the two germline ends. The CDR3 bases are TGCGCCAGCAGCTTGGCAGGCCTAGGACATCAGCCCCAGCATTTT. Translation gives CASSLAGLGHQPQHF.

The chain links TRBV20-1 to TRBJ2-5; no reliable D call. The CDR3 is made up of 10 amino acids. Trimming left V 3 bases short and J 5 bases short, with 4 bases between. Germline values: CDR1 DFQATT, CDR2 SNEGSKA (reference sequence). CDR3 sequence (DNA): TGCAGTGCTAGGGACGAGACCCAGTACTTC. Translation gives CSARDETQYF.

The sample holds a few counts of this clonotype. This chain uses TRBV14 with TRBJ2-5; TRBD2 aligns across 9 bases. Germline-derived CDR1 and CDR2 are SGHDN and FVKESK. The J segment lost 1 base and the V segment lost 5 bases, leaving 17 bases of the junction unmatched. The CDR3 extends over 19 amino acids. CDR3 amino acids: CASSGQGFFSGRLQETQYF. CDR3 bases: TGTGCCAGCAGCGGACAAGGCTTTTTTAGCGGGAGACTCCAAGAGACCCAGTACTTC.

CDR3 coding DNA: TGTGCCAGCAGCTTTGACGGAGGCTCCTACAATGAGCAGTTCTTC. This encodes CASSFDGGSYNEQFF. This chain links TRBV7-8 with TRBJ2-1; possibly TRBD2 for D (5 bases). The CDR3 totals 15 residues. Trimming stripped 3 bases from V and 0 bases from J, with 9 bases between. Germline values: CDR1 SGHVS, CDR2 FQNEAQ. Based on the CDR3 plus reference TRBV7-8 and TRBJ2-1, the full variable domain is GAGVSQSPRYKVAKRGQDVALRCDPISGHVSLFWYQQALGQGPEFLTYFQNEAQLDKSGLPSDRFFAERPEGSVSTLKIQRTQQEDSAVYLCASSFDGGSYNEQFFGPGTRLTVL.

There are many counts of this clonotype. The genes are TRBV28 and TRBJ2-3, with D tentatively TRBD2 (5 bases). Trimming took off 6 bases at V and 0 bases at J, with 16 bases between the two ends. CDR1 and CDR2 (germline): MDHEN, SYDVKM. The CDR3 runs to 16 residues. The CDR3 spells CASSPLGGRSTDTQYF. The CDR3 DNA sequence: TGTGCCAGCAGCCCCTTAGGTGGGAGAAGCACAGATACGCAGTATTTT.

The CDR3 protein is CASSLGATSDEQFF. The CDR3 nucleotides are TGTGCCAGCAGCTTGGGTGCGACTAGCGATGAGCAGTTCTTC. The rearrangement joins TRBV5-5 to TRBJ2-1, with 8 bases that match TRBD2. The length of the CDR3 is 14 residues. The V and J ends lost 0 bases and 8 bases, in that order; junction bases with no gene match: 4. CDR1 is SGHKS, CDR2 YYEKEE, per germline (reference sequence).

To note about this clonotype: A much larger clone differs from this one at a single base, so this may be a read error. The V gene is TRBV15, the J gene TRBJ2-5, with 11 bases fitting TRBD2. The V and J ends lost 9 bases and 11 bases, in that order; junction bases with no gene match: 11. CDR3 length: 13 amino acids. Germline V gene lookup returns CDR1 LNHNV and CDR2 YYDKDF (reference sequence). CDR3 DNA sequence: TGTGCCACTACTAGCGGGGGACGCAATGAGCAGTACTTC. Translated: CATTSGGRNEQYF.

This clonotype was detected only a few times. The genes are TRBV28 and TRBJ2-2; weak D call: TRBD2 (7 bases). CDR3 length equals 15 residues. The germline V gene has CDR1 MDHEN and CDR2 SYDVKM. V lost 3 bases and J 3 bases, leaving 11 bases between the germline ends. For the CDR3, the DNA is TGTGCCAGCAGTTTCCGGGGGGCGGACACCGGGGAGCTGTTTTTT. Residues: CASSFRGADTGELFF.

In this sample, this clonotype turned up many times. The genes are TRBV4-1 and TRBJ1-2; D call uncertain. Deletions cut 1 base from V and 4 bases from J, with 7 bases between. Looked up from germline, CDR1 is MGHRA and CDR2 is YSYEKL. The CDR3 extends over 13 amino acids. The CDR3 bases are TGCGCCAGCAGCCAAGTTGACGTCTATGGCTACACCTTC. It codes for CASSQVDVYGYTF.

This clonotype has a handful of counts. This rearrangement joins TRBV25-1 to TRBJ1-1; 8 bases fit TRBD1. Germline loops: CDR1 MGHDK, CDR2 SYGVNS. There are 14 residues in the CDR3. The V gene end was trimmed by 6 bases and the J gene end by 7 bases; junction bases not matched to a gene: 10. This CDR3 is CASSPYDRGGEAFF. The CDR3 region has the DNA TGTGCCAGCAGCCCTTACGACAGGGGCGGTGAAGCTTTCTTT.

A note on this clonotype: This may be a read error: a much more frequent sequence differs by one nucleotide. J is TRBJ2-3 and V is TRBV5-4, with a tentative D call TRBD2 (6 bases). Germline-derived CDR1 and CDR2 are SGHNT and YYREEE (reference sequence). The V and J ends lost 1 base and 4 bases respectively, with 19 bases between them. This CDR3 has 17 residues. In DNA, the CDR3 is TGTGCCAGCAGCTTGTTTCGCGGGAAGACTCAATCAGATACGCAGTATTTT. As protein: CASSLFRGKTQSDTQYF.

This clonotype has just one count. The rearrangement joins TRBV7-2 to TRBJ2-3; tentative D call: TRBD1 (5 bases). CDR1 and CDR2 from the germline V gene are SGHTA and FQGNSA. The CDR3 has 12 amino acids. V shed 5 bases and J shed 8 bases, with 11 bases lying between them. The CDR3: CASSHDRGTQYF. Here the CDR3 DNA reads TGTGCCAGCAGCCACGATAGGGGTACGCAGTATTTT. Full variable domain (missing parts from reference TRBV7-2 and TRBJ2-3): GAGVSQSPSNKVTEKGKDVELRCDPISGHTALYWYRQSLGQGLEFLIYFQGNSAPDKSGLPSDRFSAERTGGSVSTLTIQRTQQEDSAVYLCASSHDRGTQYFGPGTRLTVL.

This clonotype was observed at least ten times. The CDR3 reads CASSPRTSGGQTQYF. In DNA form, the CDR3 reads TGCGCCAGCAGCCCCCGGACTAGCGGGGGACAGACCCAGTACTTC. The chain has TRBV5-1 and TRBJ2-5; 13 bases match TRBD2. The CDR3 spans 15 residues. The V segment lost 4 bases and the J segment 6 bases; nucleotides outside the gene matches: 6. Germline values: CDR1 SGHRS, CDR2 YFSETQ.

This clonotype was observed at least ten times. The CDR3 loop is CASSTGVWETQYF. Here the CDR3 DNA reads TGTGCCAGCAGTACAGGGGTTTGGGAGACCCAGTACTTC. The chain has TRBV27 and TRBJ2-5; TRBD1 aligns across 7 bases. Germline-derived CDR1 and CDR2 are MNHEY and SMNVEV (reference sequence). Losses at the gene ends were 5 bases for V and 5 bases for J; bases not matched to a gene: 5. This CDR3 is 13 amino acids long.

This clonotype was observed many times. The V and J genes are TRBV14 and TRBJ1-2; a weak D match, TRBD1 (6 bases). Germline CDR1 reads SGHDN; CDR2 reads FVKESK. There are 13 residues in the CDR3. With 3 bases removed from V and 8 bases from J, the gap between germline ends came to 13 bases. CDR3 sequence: CASSHGGGRGYTF. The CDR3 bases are TGTGCCAGCAGCCATGGGGGCGGCCGAGGCTACACCTTC.

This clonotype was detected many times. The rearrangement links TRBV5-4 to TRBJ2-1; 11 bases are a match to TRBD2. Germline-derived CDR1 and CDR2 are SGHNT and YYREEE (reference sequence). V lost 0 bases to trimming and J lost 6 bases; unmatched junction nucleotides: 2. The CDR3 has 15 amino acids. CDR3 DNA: TGTGCCAGCAGCTTGGATAGCGGGGGGGCCAATGAGCAGTTCTTC. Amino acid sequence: CASSLDSGGANEQFF. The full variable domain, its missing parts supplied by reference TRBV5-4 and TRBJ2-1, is ETGVTQSPTHLIKTRGQQVTLRCSSQSGHNTVSWYQQALGQGPQFIFQYYREEENGRGNFPPRFSGLQFPNYSSELNVNALELDDSALYLCASSLDSGGANEQFFGPGTRLTVL.

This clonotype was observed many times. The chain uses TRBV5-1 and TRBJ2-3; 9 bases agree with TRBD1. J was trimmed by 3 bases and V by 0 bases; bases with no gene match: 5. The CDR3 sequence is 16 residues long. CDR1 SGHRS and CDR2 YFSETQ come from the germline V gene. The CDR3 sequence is CASSLEGTGFTDTQYF. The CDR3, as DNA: TGCGCCAGCAGCTTGGAGGGGACAGGGTTTACAGATACGCAGTATTTT.